Below are 23 T cell receptor beta chains sequenced from a single sample in a study of T cells in Graves' hyperthyroidism and ophthalmopathy. The source material, RNA transcripts, was used to amplify TCR beta CDR3 regions. HTBI primers were the set used in a first-round RT-PCR of the TCR CDR3. TCRdb called the multiplex PCR reads again in MiXCR, with one record for every CDR3 protein. The sample lists about 260,000 distinct CDR3 sequences; roughly 15% were seen once. Sequenced input: blood. These receptors were taken from a woman under 30 with Graves' ophthalmopathy.

V is TRBV9 and J is TRBJ2-1; 9 bases agree with TRBD2. Per germline, CDR1 SGDLS and CDR2 YYNGEE. V lost 2 bases and J lost 7; bases outside the gene matches: 10. The CDR3 consists of 16 residues. CDR3 in amino acids: CASSVGLASRYNEQFF. CDR3 DNA: TGTGCCAGCAGCGTGGGACTAGCAAGTCGGTATAATGAGCAGTTCTTC.

To note about this clonotype: A single base separates this from a much larger clone, so it may be a read error. V gene TRBV7-2 combines with J gene TRBJ2-1; D may be TRBD1 or TRBD2 (5 bases each). The CDR3 contains 16 residues. Deletions cut 6 bases from V and 1 base from J, with 16 bases between. Germline V gene data show CDR1 as SGHTA and CDR2 as FQGNSA. Here the CDR3 DNA reads TGTGCCAGCAGTCGGGGCACCCCGGGATCCTACAATGAGCAGTTCTTC. Its protein is CASSRGTPGSYNEQFF.

The chain recombines TRBV29-1 with TRBJ2-1; D might be TRBD1 (6 bases). There are 13 residues in the CDR3. Germline V CDR1 and CDR2: SQVTM, ANQGSEA. The germline V and J ends were trimmed by 7 bases and 1 base, with 11 bases remaining between them. CDR3 coding DNA: TGCAGCGCTTACAGGGAATCCTACAATGAGCAGTTCTTC. Translation: CSAYRESYNEQFF.

The rearrangement links TRBV20-1 to TRBJ2-7, with 10 bases fitting TRBD2. V gave up 5 bases and J gave up 0 bases; unmatched junction bases: 4. Germline V gene lookup returns CDR1 DFQATT and CDR2 SNEGSKA (reference sequence). The CDR3 extends over 14 amino acids. In DNA form, the CDR3 reads TGCAGTGCTGGACTAGCGGTGAGCTCCTACGAGCAGTACTTC. As protein: CSAGLAVSSYEQYF.

At least ten counts were recorded for this clonotype. This rearrangement joins TRBV7-8 to TRBJ2-7; D ambiguous. The V end lost 0 bases, the J end lost 3 bases, and 12 bases lay between the germline ends. Germline V gene sequence: CDR1 SGHVS, CDR2 FQNEAQ. The CDR3 extends over 15 amino acids. CDR3 amino acids: CASSLAPGPHYEQYF. DNA of the CDR3: TGTGCCAGCAGCTTAGCGCCTGGTCCTCACTACGAGCAGTACTTC.

This clonotype was observed a handful of times. This chain links TRBV11-3 with TRBJ2-1, with 7 bases lining up with TRBD2. The V gene end was trimmed by 1 base and the J gene end by 6 bases; junction bases not matched to a gene: 9. Germline CDR1 is SGHNT and CDR2 is YENEEA. The CDR3 is 16 residues long. CDR3 in amino acids: CASSLGGGGGGNEQFF. The CDR3 DNA reads TGTGCCAGCAGCTTAGGTGGGGGGGGGGGGGGCAATGAGCAGTTCTTC.

This clonotype was recorded a few times. The chain has TRBV6-2 or TRBV6-3 and TRBJ1-5; the match to TRBD1 covers 11 bases. Per germline, CDR1 MNHEY and CDR2 SVGEGT. The CDR3 contains 18 residues. V was pared by 0 bases and J by 7 bases, with 11 bases of the junction left unmatched. The CDR3 sequence is CASSYSSGTGGSRQPQHF. CDR3 nucleotide sequence: TGTGCCAGCAGTTACTCATCCGGGACAGGGGGAAGTCGGCAGCCCCAGCATTTT.

This clonotype was counted many times. The gene calls are TRBV29-1 and TRBJ1-2; D gene ambiguous. This CDR3 spans 13 amino acids. Germline values: CDR1 SQVTM, CDR2 ANQGSEA. Deletions cut 2 bases from V and 5 bases from J, with 12 bases between. CDR3 DNA sequence: TGCAGCGTTGAAAAGGGCGGACCTTATGGCTACACCTTC. Protein: CSVEKGGPYGYTF.

This clonotype was detected many times. This chain links TRBV5-6 with TRBJ2-5; D is undetermined. The CDR3 covers 14 residues. Trimming left V 4 bases short and J 5 bases short, with 15 bases between. CDR1 SGHDT and CDR2 YYEEEE come from the germline V gene. The CDR3 region has the DNA TGTGCCAGCAGCCCAACTAAACTCTTGGAGACCCAGTACTTC. This codes for CASSPTKLLETQYF.

This clonotype was seen at least ten times. The chain links TRBV19 to TRBJ2-1; a weak D match, TRBD1 (6 bases). The CDR3 length is 15 residues. Germline assignment: CDR1 LNHDA and CDR2 SQIVND (reference sequence). Trimming removed 1 base at V and 3 bases at J, with 10 bases between. The CDR3 loop is CASSIGTASYNEQFF. The CDR3 region has the DNA TGTGCCAGTAGTATAGGGACAGCGAGCTACAATGAGCAGTTCTTC.

This clonotype was seen many times. V usage is TRBV3-1 and J usage is TRBJ1-1; D remains ambiguous. Trimming pared 4 bases from V and 5 bases from J, leaving 17 bases between. The CDR3 length is 15 residues. Germline V gene lookup returns CDR1 LGHDT and CDR2 YNNKEL (reference sequence). DNA of the CDR3: TGTGCCAGCAGCCCGCGCAACCTCGCGGGGACTGAAGCTTTCTTT. The encoded protein is CASSPRNLAGTEAFF. Based on the CDR3 plus reference TRBV3-1 and TRBJ1-1, the full variable domain is DTAVSQTPKYLVTQMGNDKSIKCEQNLGHDTMYWYKQDSKKFLKIMFSYNNKELIINETVPNRFSPKSPDKAHLNLHINSLELGDSAVYFCASSPRNLAGTEAFFGQGTRLTVV.

This clonotype was counted at least ten times. The chain uses TRBV27 and TRBJ2-5; TRBD2 is a possible D gene (7 bases). The germline CDR1 and CDR2 sequences are MNHEY and SMNVEV (reference sequence). V lost 3 bases, J lost 5 bases, and 13 bases lay in between. CDR3 length: 14 amino acids. The CDR3 loop is CASSFSRGGETQYF. The CDR3 nucleotides read TGTGCCAGCAGTTTTAGTAGGGGGGGGGAGACCCAGTACTTC.

This clonotype was counted ten times or more. The chain employs TRBV12-3 or TRBV12-4 and TRBJ1-5, with TRBD1 identical over 10 bases. The CDR3 consists of 15 residues. V shed 4 bases and J 7 bases; nucleotides not matched to a gene: 7. CDR3 nucleotides: TGTGCCAGCAGTTCGACAGGGGGCTCGGTGCAGCCCCAGCATTTT. Amino acids: CASSSTGGSVQPQHF.

This clonotype showed up many times. The V gene is TRBV18, the J gene TRBJ2-1, with TRBD2 matching 12 bases. Germline V gives CDR1 KGHSH, CDR2 LQKENI. Trimming cost V 6 bases and J 5 bases; bases outside gene matches: 8. CDR3 size: 16 residues. The CDR3 here is CASSPTSGSGDNEQFF. The CDR3 region has the DNA TGTGCCAGCTCGCCGACTAGCGGGAGCGGAGACAATGAGCAGTTCTTC.

This clonotype has at least ten counts. This sequence joins TRBV6-1 and TRBJ2-7, with D tentatively TRBD1 or TRBD2 (5 bases each). From germline, CDR1 is MNHNS and CDR2 SASEGT. V was pared by 5 bases and J by 3 bases, with 14 bases between. This CDR3 has 14 amino acids. CDR3 bases: TGTGCCAGCAGTTCCCAGCAGGGAGTCTACGAGCAGTACTTC. Residues: CASSSQQGVYEQYF.

This clonotype was observed many times. The genes are TRBV7-8 and TRBJ2-5; possibly TRBD1 for D (6 bases). The CDR3 extends over 16 amino acids. Trimming cost V 4 bases and J 4 bases, with 19 bases left between them. CDR1 is SGHVS, CDR2 FQNEAQ, per germline. The CDR3 reads CASSSGVDRPSETQYF. The CDR3 region has the DNA TGTGCCAGCAGCTCCGGAGTGGACAGACCTTCAGAGACCCAGTACTTC.

This chain links TRBV29-1 with TRBJ2-1, with 15 bases lining up with TRBD2. Germline loops: CDR1 SQVTM, CDR2 ANQGSEA. This CDR3 region has 15 residues. The trim removed 3 bases at V and 8 bases at J, leaving 5 bases unmatched. This CDR3 reads CSVDSGTSGRYEQFF. CDR3 sequence (DNA): TGCAGCGTTGATTCCGGGACTAGCGGGAGGTATGAGCAGTTCTTC.

The sample holds many counts of this clonotype. The J gene is TRBJ1-6, the V gene TRBV6-2 or TRBV6-3; D gene unclear. The CDR3 is 14 residues long. The V and J ends lost 4 bases and 3 bases respectively, with 7 bases between them. CDR1 is MNHEY, CDR2 SVGEGT, per germline. CDR3 coding DNA: TGTGCCAGCAGTTTGGGTCTCTATAATTCACCCCTCCACTTT. This encodes CASSLGLYNSPLHF.

In this sample, this clonotype turned up many times. The gene calls are TRBV3-1 and TRBJ1-2; D call uncertain. Trimming cost V 7 bases and J 8 bases, with 17 bases left between them. Germline V gene sequence: CDR1 LGHDT, CDR2 YNNKEL (reference sequence). This CDR3 is built from 13 residues. CDR3 protein: CASTLGRSGGYTF. The CDR3 DNA follows: TGTGCCAGCACCCTCGGCAGGTCCGGCGGCTACACCTTC.

The V and J genes are TRBV19 and TRBJ2-1, with D perhaps matching TRBD2 (5 bases). The CDR3 has 13 amino acids. Germline values: CDR1 LNHDA, CDR2 SQIVND (reference sequence). Between the trimmed V and J ends, which lost 3 bases and 6 bases, there was a span of 9 bases. The CDR3 reads CASSILASNEQFF. The CDR3 DNA follows: TGTGCCAGTAGTATTCTAGCTTCCAATGAGCAGTTCTTC. The variable domain in full, completed from reference TRBV19 and TRBJ2-1, reads DGGITQSPKYLFRKEGQNVTLSCEQNLNHDAMYWYRQDPGQGLRLIYYSQIVNDFQKGDIAEGYSVSREKKESFPLTVTSAQKNPTAFYLCASSILASNEQFFGPGTRLTVL.

The sample holds many counts of this clonotype. V and J are TRBV28 and TRBJ1-5; D unclear. Trimming removed 1 base at V and 2 bases at J, with 12 bases between. The CDR3 has 16 amino acids. From germline, CDR1 is MDHEN and CDR2 SYDVKM. The CDR3 sequence is CASSLLRTWGNQPQHF. CDR3 bases: TGTGCCAGCAGTTTATTACGTACTTGGGGCAATCAGCCCCAGCATTTT.

This clonotype was detected ten times or more. The gene calls are TRBV6-1 and TRBJ1-2, with D possibly being TRBD1 (5 bases). The CDR3 spans 13 residues. V shed 6 bases and J shed 1 base, with 9 bases lying between them. The germline CDR1 and CDR2 sequences are MNHNS and SASEGT. The CDR3 here is CASRPDSNYGYTF. The CDR3 DNA reads as TGTGCCAGCAGACCCGACAGTAACTATGGCTACACCTTC.

This clonotype has a count of ten or more. The chain recombines TRBV20-1 with TRBJ2-1, with unresolved D. This CDR3 region has 13 residues. V lost 0 bases and J 3 bases, leaving 6 bases between the germline ends. Germline CDR1 reads DFQATT; CDR2 reads SNEGSKA (reference sequence). This CDR3 reads CSAREGLYNEQFF. In DNA, the CDR3 is TGCAGTGCTAGAGAGGGTCTCTACAATGAGCAGTTCTTC.